The 32 T cell receptor beta chains given below trace back to one sample, sequenced in a study of regulatory T cells in long-lasting Graves disease. Time point defined: persistent/refractory GD, antithyroid drugs over 5 years with positive TRAb. PBMC RNA was the source of the TCR library. Library construction for TCR beta used iRepertoire HTBI primers and Arm-PCR of CDR3 regions. TCRdb recomputed calls from the multiplex PCR reads with MiXCR, one row per CDR3 protein. The top ten hold under 50% of the sample, which has more than 650,000 distinct CDR3 sequences, around 30% seen once. Specimen: peripheral blood mononuclear cells (PBMCs), collected when the disease was refractory, from a patient treated with antithyroid drugs. These receptors were taken from a female donor with Graves disease.

The V gene is TRBV10-3, the J gene TRBJ2-7; D remains unclear. CDR3 length equals 14 residues. Trimming pared 8 bases from V and 6 bases from J, leaving 20 bases between. Germline CDR1 is ENHRY and CDR2 is SYGVKD. The CDR3 here is CAIPFPPSGCEQYF. For the CDR3, the DNA is TGTGCCATCCCCTTTCCACCGTCCGGCTGCGAGCAGTACTTC.

The chain recombines TRBV19 with TRBJ1-1; no firm D call. The germline V gene encodes CDR1 LNHDA and CDR2 SQIVND (reference sequence). The CDR3 consists of 15 residues. Trimming cost V 1 base and J 1 base, with 10 bases left between them. The CDR3 DNA sequence: TGTGCCAGTAGTATAGTGGCAGTCCCGAACACTGAAGCTTTCTTT. Protein product: CASSIVAVPNTEAFF.

The chain carries TRBV6-5 and TRBJ2-2; 7 bases line up with TRBD2. Looked up from germline, CDR1 is MNHEY and CDR2 is SVGAGI. Germline trimming cut 2 bases from V and 0 bases from J; bases unmatched to any gene: 3. The CDR3 runs to 16 residues. CDR3 protein: CASSYHGLANTGELFF. The CDR3 bases are TGTGCCAGCAGTTACCATGGACTAGCGAACACCGGGGAGCTGTTTTTT.

This chain connects TRBV6-1 to TRBJ1-1, with D hard to call. The CDR3 has 14 amino acids. The germline V gene has CDR1 MNHNS and CDR2 SASEGT. V was cut by 4 bases and J by 1 base, with 10 bases left in between. Written as DNA, the CDR3 is TGTGCCAGCAGTGTACGCGGTTCGAACACTGAAGCTTTCTTT. It encodes CASSVRGSNTEAFF.

The chain carries TRBV5-6 and TRBJ1-2, with D unresolved. Germline V gives CDR1 SGHDT, CDR2 YYEEEE. This CDR3 comprises 13 residues. Between the trimmed V and J ends, which lost 2 bases and 7 bases, there was a span of 12 bases. The CDR3 DNA reads as TGTGCCAGCAGCTTCTCATATCAGCGTGGCTACACCTTC. Protein: CASSFSYQRGYTF.

This clonotype has only a few counts. The chain employs TRBV6-1 and TRBJ2-7, with TRBD2 matching 9 bases. Trimming took 6 bases from V and 7 from J; bases not matched to a gene: 13. This CDR3 has 15 residues. Germline loops: CDR1 MNHNS, CDR2 SASEGT. CDR3 sequence reads: CASSVTAGGSGEQYF. The CDR3 region has the DNA TGTGCCAGCAGCGTAACGGCGGGAGGGTCCGGGGAGCAGTACTTC.

This chain connects TRBV15 to TRBJ1-2; no definite D call. The CDR3 is 13 amino acids. Between the trimmed V and J ends, which lost 6 bases and 0 bases, there was a span of 8 bases. The germline V gene encodes CDR1 LNHNV and CDR2 YYDKDF (reference sequence). The CDR3 is CATSVGTNYGYTF. The CDR3 coding sequence is TGTGCCACCAGTGTGGGGACTAACTATGGCTACACCTTC.

About this clonotype itself: Since a much larger clone is just one base distant, this may be a read error. The rearrangement uses TRBV20-1 and TRBJ2-7; 9 nucleotides line up with TRBD2. From germline, CDR1 is DFQATT and CDR2 SNEGSKA (reference sequence). This CDR3 has 13 amino acids. The CDR3 loop is CSARAGGAYGQYF. CDR3 in DNA: TGCAGTGCGAGAGCGGGAGGTGCCTACGGGCAGTACTTC.

This chain joins TRBV6-1 and TRBJ2-2; TRBD2 aligns across 9 bases. The V segment lost 8 bases and the J segment 0 bases; nucleotides outside the gene matches: 10. Germline assignment: CDR1 MNHNS and CDR2 SASEGT. The CDR3 is made up of 17 amino acids. The CDR3 loop is CASGRGLAGSNTGELFF. The CDR3 nucleotides are TGTGCCAGCGGAAGAGGGCTAGCGGGGTCGAACACCGGGGAGCTGTTTTTT.

This clonotype was seen at least ten times. The chain is built from TRBV5-1 and TRBJ2-7; 8 bases line up with TRBD2. CDR3 length equals 15 residues. Germline CDR1 SGHRS, CDR2 YFSETQ. The J segment lost 4 bases and the V segment lost 0 bases, leaving 6 bases of the junction unmatched. CDR3 protein: CASSLASGSGYEQYF. In nucleotides, the CDR3 is TGCGCCAGCAGCTTGGCCAGCGGGAGCGGATACGAGCAGTACTTC.

In its sample, this clonotype was seen once. The chain has TRBV7-3 and TRBJ2-7; 7 bases align to TRBD2. The V gene end was trimmed by 3 bases and the J gene end by 9 bases; junction bases not matched to a gene: 11. CDR3 length: 14 amino acids. Germline CDR1 SGHTA, CDR2 FQGTGA. CDR3 loop: CASSFTGGSKAQYF. The CDR3 DNA sequence: TGTGCCAGCAGCTTTACCGGCGGGAGTAAGGCGCAGTACTTC.

The chain links TRBV7-3 to TRBJ1-1, with 10 bases matching TRBD1. The CDR3 sequence is 15 residues long. Germline loops: CDR1 SGHTA, CDR2 FQGTGA. V gave up 4 bases and J gave up 2 bases; unmatched junction bases: 4. The CDR3 DNA is TGTGCCAGCAGCTCGACAGGGGGCGGAAACACTGAAGCTTTCTTT. Amino acid sequence: CASSSTGGGNTEAFF.

The rearrangement links TRBV20-1 to TRBJ2-7, with 8 bases identical to TRBD2. The germline V gene encodes CDR1 DFQATT and CDR2 SNEGSKA (reference sequence). Losses at the gene ends were 1 base for V and 4 bases for J; bases not matched to a gene: 6. The CDR3 covers 14 residues. The CDR3 nucleotides are TGCAGTGCTAGAGGAGGGAAGCGGGAGTACGAGCAGTACTTC. Translation: CSARGGKREYEQYF.

The genes are TRBV7-3 and TRBJ2-7; a possible D gene is TRBD2 (6 bases). Trimming took off 2 bases at V and 6 bases at J, with 17 bases between the two ends. The CDR3 covers 15 residues. CDR1 and CDR2 from the germline V gene are SGHTA and FQGTGA. CDR3 in amino acids: CASSLLPSVKGEQYF. The DNA of the CDR3 is TGTGCCAGCAGCTTATTGCCTAGCGTAAAGGGCGAGCAGTACTTC.

This clonotype was seen repeatedly, ten times or more. The chain carries TRBV12-3 or TRBV12-4 and TRBJ1-1; D uncertain. The germline V and J ends were trimmed by 3 bases and 4 bases, with 12 bases remaining between them. The CDR3 is 14 residues long. In DNA form, the CDR3 reads TGTGCCAGCAGTTTCAAGGCGCCATCCACTGAAGCTTTCTTT. Its protein is CASSFKAPSTEAFF.

A few counts support this clonotype. The rearrangement joins TRBV20-1 to TRBJ2-5; TRBD2 matches 7 bases. The CDR3 consists of 16 residues. The V segment lost 0 bases and the J segment 2 bases; nucleotides outside the gene matches: 9. The germline CDR1 and CDR2 sequences are DFQATT and SNEGSKA (reference sequence). DNA of the CDR3: TGCAGTGCTAGAGATGGGAGGGCTAGCGCTCAAGAGACCCAGTACTTC. Its translation: CSARDGRASAQETQYF.

Comment on this clonotype: Given a much more abundant clone one base away, this may be a read error. V gene TRBV29-1 combines with J gene TRBJ1-1; maybe TRBD1 (6 bases). CDR3 size: 16 residues. Germline values: CDR1 SQVTM, CDR2 ANQGSEA. CDR3 nucleotide sequence: TGCAGCGTTTTGGCGAGTGACGAACGGGGGGACACTGAAGCTTCCTTT. Its protein product is CSVLASDERGDTEASF.

This clonotype has a handful of counts. The chain recombines TRBV7-9 with TRBJ2-7; 13 positions agree with TRBD2. Losses at the gene ends were 6 bases for V and 7 bases for J; bases not matched to a gene: 3. The CDR3 has 13 residues. CDR1 and CDR2 from the germline V gene are SEHNR and FQNEAQ (reference sequence). The CDR3, as DNA: TGTGCCAGCAGATTGACTAGCGGGAGGGAGCAGTACTTC. Amino acids: CASRLTSGREQYF.

This clonotype was seen repeatedly, ten times or more. The chain links TRBV24-1 to TRBJ1-4, with unresolved D. Germline V gene lookup returns CDR1 KGHDR and CDR2 SFDVKD. The V gene lost 0 bases and the J gene lost 8 bases, with 3 bases spanning the gap. The CDR3 runs to 12 residues. CDR3 residues: CATSDLTEKLFF. The CDR3 nucleotides read TGTGCCACCAGTGATTTGACCGAAAAACTGTTTTTT.

The rearrangement joins TRBV7-6 to TRBJ2-5; a weak D match, TRBD1 (6 bases). Germline CDR1 reads SGHVS; CDR2 reads FNYEAQ. CDR3 length equals 15 residues. V dropped 5 bases and J dropped 2 bases, with 15 bases sitting between them. CDR3 DNA sequence: TGTGCCAGCAGCGCAGACAGGTCCGAACAAGAGACCCAGTACTTC. It specifies CASSADRSEQETQYF.

The rearrangement links TRBV6-1 to TRBJ1-5; 7 bases are a match to TRBD1. The CDR3 covers 15 residues. J lost 3 bases, V lost 6 bases, and 8 bases had no gene match. Looked up from germline, CDR1 is MNHNS and CDR2 is SASEGT. The CDR3 reads CASSAGDRDNQPQHF. For the CDR3, the DNA is TGTGCCAGCAGCGCGGGAGACAGGGACAATCAGCCCCAGCATTTT.

The chain is built from TRBV29-1 and TRBJ2-2, with no clear D. The CDR3 runs to 13 residues. Germline values: CDR1 SQVTM, CDR2 ANQGSEA. The CDR3 sequence is CSGQQSLTGELFF. In DNA form, the CDR3 reads TGCAGTGGTCAACAGTCCCTCACCGGGGAGCTGTTTTTT.

The rearrangement uses TRBV9 and TRBJ1-2, with D possibly TRBD1 on 6 matching bases. V shed 0 bases and J shed 2 bases, with 8 bases lying between them. The germline V gene encodes CDR1 SGDLS and CDR2 YYNGEE. CDR3 size: 14 residues. CDR3 sequence reads: CASSVDRVNYGYTF. The CDR3 DNA follows: TGTGCCAGCAGCGTAGACAGGGTCAACTATGGCTACACCTTC.

This clonotype appeared many times. The chain recombines TRBV20-1 with TRBJ1-2; D is possibly TRBD1 (5 bases). The germline V gene has CDR1 DFQATT and CDR2 SNEGSKA (reference sequence). Trimming took 3 bases from V and 4 from J, leaving 12 bases between them. The CDR3 totals 13 residues. CDR3 sequence (DNA): TGCAGTGCTAGTGGGGGGGATGGCTATGGCTACACCTTC. Protein product: CSASGGDGYGYTF.

The gene calls are TRBV15 and TRBJ2-7; D gene uncertain. CDR3 size: 14 residues. Trimming removed 4 bases from V and 0 bases from J, with 10 bases in between. Germline loops: CDR1 LNHNV, CDR2 YYDKDF (reference sequence). The CDR3 coding sequence is TGTGCCACCAGCAAAGACCTGTCCTCCTACGAGCAGTACTTC. It translates to CATSKDLSSYEQYF. The full variable domain, rest sourced from reference TRBV15 and TRBJ2-7, is DAMVIQNPRYQVTQFGKPVTLSCSQTLNHNVMYWYQQKSSQAPKLLFHYYDKDFNNEADTPDNFQSRRPNTSFCFLDIRSPGLGDTAMYLCATSKDLSSYEQYFGPGTRLTVT.

This clonotype has ten or more counts. The CDR3 region is CASSLRENTEAFF. The CDR3 bases are TGTGCCAGCAGTTTGCGGGAGAACACTGAAGCTTTCTTT. The V call is TRBV7-9, the J call TRBJ1-1; D is unresolved. In germline, CDR1 is SEHNR, CDR2 FQNEAQ (reference sequence). This CDR3 has 13 amino acids. With 6 bases removed from V and 1 base from J, the gap between germline ends came to 9 bases.

The rearrangement joins TRBV29-1 to TRBJ1-4; D call uncertain. The CDR3 consists of 12 residues. The germline V gene has CDR1 SQVTM and CDR2 ANQGSEA. Between the trimmed V and J ends, which lost 3 bases and 7 bases, there was a span of 9 bases. The chain's CDR3 is CSVEEGSEKLFF. CDR3 DNA: TGCAGCGTTGAGGAAGGGAGTGAAAAACTGTTTTTT.

The chain uses TRBV9 and TRBJ1-2; 7 bases fit TRBD1. The germline gives CDR1 SGDLS, CDR2 YYNGEE. The CDR3 runs 14 residues. With 3 bases clipped from V and 6 bases from J, the junction kept 8 bases outside the gene matches. CDR3 DNA: TGTGCCAGCAGCGAGGGGGGGACAGCAGATGGCTACACCTTC. This codes for CASSEGGTADGYTF.

The chain recombines TRBV9 with TRBJ2-7; possibly TRBD1 or TRBD2 for D (5 bases each). Trimming removed 0 bases from V and 7 bases from J, with 14 bases in between. Germline V gene lookup returns CDR1 SGDLS and CDR2 YYNGEE. The CDR3 covers 14 residues. The DNA for the CDR3 is TGTGCCAGCAGCGTAGGGACTGACAGTGGGGAGCAGTACTTC. It codes for CASSVGTDSGEQYF. Filled out from reference TRBV9 and TRBJ2-7, the complete variable domain reads DSGVTQTPKHLITATGQRVTLRCSPRSGDLSVYWYQQSLDQGLQFLIQYYNGEERAKGNILERFSAQQFPDLHSELNLSSLELGDSALYFCASSVGTDSGEQYFGPGTRLTVT.

This clonotype was observed many times. The CDR3 here is CASRTREGVHQPQHF. CDR3 nucleotides: TGTGCCAGCAGGACCAGGGAAGGTGTGCATCAGCCCCAGCATTTT. The rearrangement uses TRBV27 and TRBJ1-5; D perhaps matches TRBD1 (5 bases). The CDR3 covers 15 residues. CDR1 and CDR2 from the germline V gene are MNHEY and SMNVEV (reference sequence). V was cut by 6 bases and J by 5 bases, with 17 bases left in between.

This rearrangement joins TRBV28 to TRBJ1-3; possibly TRBD1 for D (5 bases). The CDR3 contains 18 residues. Germline lookup yields CDR1 MDHEN and CDR2 SYDVKM. Trimming shortened V by 6 bases and J by 0 bases, and 21 bases separated the two germline ends. This CDR3 reads CASRHTGSPRDSGNTIYF. Written as DNA, the CDR3 is TGTGCCAGCAGACATACCGGGTCCCCCAGGGACTCTGGAAACACCATATATTTT.

This clonotype was seen only a few times. The J gene is TRBJ2-7, the V gene TRBV2; the D is unclear. In germline, CDR1 is SNHLY, CDR2 FYNNEI. The CDR3 totals 12 residues. V dropped 6 bases and J dropped 2 bases, with 8 bases sitting between them. CDR3 sequence (DNA): TGTGCCAGCAGCTGGAGTGCCTACGAGCAGTACTTC. Translated: CASSWSAYEQYF.